A single sample is the source of the 22 T cell receptor beta chains below, sequenced in a study of blood T cell repertoires in COVID-19. The assay was immunoSEQ multiplex PCR, and TCRdb's table has in-frame clones only and misses some. The repertoire holds 100,000 to 110,000 clones, with around four fifths as singletons. Sequencing was carried out using peripheral blood. All receptors come from a man aged 45-60 years with active or convalescent COVID-19.

This chain joins TRBV3-1 (or the pseudogene TRBV3-2) and TRBJ2-7; TRBD1 matches at 7 bases. V dropped 0 bases and J dropped 0; count of bases not matched to a gene: 5. This CDR3 is 16 amino acids long. Looked up from germline, CDR1 is LGHDT and CDR2 is YNNKEL (reference sequence). CDR3 protein: CASSQDYGDSSYEQYF. The CDR3 DNA reads TGTGCCAGCAGCCAAGATTACGGGGACAGCTCCTACGAGCAGTACTTC.

This chain joins TRBV27 and TRBJ2-7, with D possibly matching TRBD1 (7 bases). This CDR3 has 15 amino acids. Deletions cut 6 bases from V and 0 bases from J, with 15 bases between. CDR1 MNHEY and CDR2 SMNVEV come from the germline V gene (reference sequence). CDR3 loop: CASSSRQGLSYEQYF. The CDR3 region has the DNA TGTGCCAGCAGCTCCAGACAGGGACTCTCCTACGAGCAGTACTTC.

This clone has a single count. The V gene is TRBV6-5, the J gene TRBJ1-3; no clear D. The V gene lost 7 bases and the J gene lost 1 base, with 11 bases spanning the gap. This CDR3 spans 14 amino acids. Germline V CDR1 and CDR2: MNHEY, SVGAGI. The CDR3 protein is CASTRSSSGNTIYF. CDR3 DNA sequence: TGTGCCAGCACCCGTAGTTCTTCTGGAAACACCATATATTTT.

The V call is TRBV15, the J call TRBJ2-1; 10 nucleotides align to TRBD2. J was trimmed by 7 bases and V by 0 bases; bases with no gene match: 3. Germline V CDR1 and CDR2: LNHNV, YYDKDF (reference sequence). CDR3 length equals 15 residues. CDR3 nucleotide sequence: TGTGCCACCAGCAGAGAAGGACTAGCGGAAAATGAGCAGTTCTTC. Translating it yields CATSREGLAENEQFF.

This clone has more than one count but fewer than ten. J is TRBJ2-7 and V is TRBV27; 15 positions match TRBD2. With 8 bases clipped from V and 6 bases from J, the junction kept 5 bases outside the gene matches. Germline assignment: CDR1 MNHEY and CDR2 SMNVEV (reference sequence). This CDR3 is 14 amino acids long. DNA of the CDR3: TGTGCCAGCCGGGGACTAGCGGGAGGTTCCGAGCAGTACTTC. As protein: CASRGLAGGSEQYF.

J is TRBJ1-3 and V is TRBV11-2; D uncertain. The V gene lost 0 bases and the J gene lost 11 bases, with 5 bases spanning the gap. This CDR3 has 11 amino acids. Germline CDR1 and CDR2: SGHAT and FQNNGV. The CDR3: CASSLDGAIYF. As DNA, the CDR3 is TGTGCCAGCAGCTTAGACGGGGCCATATATTTT.

The genes are TRBV18 and TRBJ2-1; TRBD2 matches at 9 bases. The CDR3 runs to 16 residues. In germline, CDR1 is KGHSH, CDR2 LQKENI. J was trimmed by 7 bases and V by 5 bases; bases with no gene match: 12. In DNA, the CDR3 is TGTGCCAGCTCAACCCTAGCGGGGCAGCGAGGGAATGAGCAGTTCTTC. As protein: CASSTLAGQRGNEQFF.

This clone appeared a single time. The rearrangement links TRBV19 to TRBJ1-5; D gene unclear. In germline, CDR1 is LNHDA, CDR2 SQIVND (reference sequence). This CDR3 comprises 12 residues. V lost 5 bases to trimming and J lost 9 bases, with 11 bases between them. The CDR3: CASSPDWPPQHF. The CDR3 coding sequence is TGTGCCAGTAGTCCCGACTGGCCGCCCCAGCATTTT.

V and J are TRBV5-1 and TRBJ2-1; TRBD1 matches at 9 bases. Unmatched junction bases numbered 9, after V lost 4 bases and J lost 7 bases. The CDR3 is 15 residues long. From germline, CDR1 is SGHRS and CDR2 YFSETQ. The CDR3 here is CASSLTTGTGNEQFF. The CDR3 region has the DNA TGCGCCAGCAGCCTTACCACCGGGACAGGGAATGAGCAGTTCTTC.

The V gene is TRBV20-1, the J gene TRBJ2-1, with TRBD2 matching 11 bases. V was pared by 6 bases and J by 3 bases, with 7 bases of the junction left unmatched. This CDR3 region has 15 residues. CDR1 is DFQATT and CDR2 is SNEGSKA in the germline V gene (reference sequence). The CDR3 DNA reads as TGCAGTGCCAGTACCGGGACTAGCGGCTACAATGAGCAGTTCTTC. Residues: CSASTGTSGYNEQFF.

The chain combines TRBV12-3 or TRBV12-4 with TRBJ1-4; D is uncertain. The CDR3 is made up of 13 amino acids. The V and J ends lost 3 bases and 8 bases respectively, with 10 bases between them. The CDR3 region is CASSFLVREKLFF. CDR3 nucleotide sequence: TGTGCCAGCAGTTTTCTCGTCCGGGAAAAACTGTTTTTT.

A single count supports this clone. V gene TRBV19 combines with J gene TRBJ1-2; 9 positions agree with TRBD1. V dropped 5 bases and J dropped 3; count of bases not matched to a gene: 4. CDR3 length: 14 amino acids. Germline lookup yields CDR1 LNHDA and CDR2 SQIVND (reference sequence). CDR3 amino acids: CASSYRGRDYGYTF. CDR3 DNA: TGTGCCAGTAGTTACAGGGGGCGAGACTATGGCTACACCTTC.

V gene TRBV2 combines with J gene TRBJ1-3; no firm D call. CDR3 size: 16 residues. With 0 bases removed from V and 2 bases from J, the gap between germline ends came to 11 bases. Germline CDR1 is SNHLY and CDR2 is FYNNEI. The CDR3 region is CASSEALTTTGNTIYF. The DNA for the CDR3 is TGTGCCAGCAGTGAAGCTTTGACAACGACTGGAAACACCATATATTTT.

V and J are TRBV6-2 or TRBV6-3 and TRBJ2-7, with 7 bases matching TRBD1. The CDR3 consists of 17 residues. V shed 6 bases and J 6 bases; nucleotides not matched to a gene: 20. CDR1 and CDR2 (germline): MNHEY, SVGEGT. CDR3 protein: CASSPARAGTVTGEQYF. Here the CDR3 DNA reads TGTGCCAGCAGCCCTGCGAGAGCCGGGACAGTCACTGGCGAGCAGTACTTC.

The rearrangement links TRBV3-1 (or the pseudogene TRBV3-2) to TRBJ2-1, with 7 bases matching TRBD2. CDR3 size: 14 residues. Germline V gene sequence: CDR1 LGHDT, CDR2 YNNKEL (reference sequence). V shed 8 bases and J 9 bases; nucleotides not matched to a gene: 13. CDR3 sequence (DNA): TGTGCCAGCCGGAGGGAGGGAGTGATAGGTGAGCAGTTCTTC. This gives the protein CASRREGVIGEQFF.

This chain links TRBV30 with TRBJ2-1, with 9 nucleotides matching TRBD2. CDR3 length: 17 residues. V trimming: 1 base; J trimming: 8 bases; junction bases outside the gene matches: 15. Germline CDR1 is GTSNPN and CDR2 is SVGIG (reference sequence). The CDR3, as DNA: TGTGCCTGGAGTGAAATTGTTAGCGGGAGTAAGTTCGATGAGCAGTTCTTC. The encoded protein is CAWSEIVSGSKFDEQFF.

DNA for the CDR3: TGTGCCACCAGTGATTTCACCTCGAGCCTAGGCAATGGCTACACCTTC. Encoded protein: CATSDFTSSLGNGYTF. The J gene is TRBJ1-2, the V gene TRBV24-1; no reliable D call. This CDR3 region has 16 residues. The germline V gene has CDR1 KGHDR and CDR2 SFDVKD. V was trimmed by 1 base and J by 6 bases, leaving 17 bases between them.

This chain connects TRBV6-5 to TRBJ1-5, with 8 nucleotides matching TRBD1. Germline CDR1 is MNHEY and CDR2 is SVGAGI. This CDR3 comprises 14 residues. After removal of 7 bases from V and 6 bases from J, the junction contained 8 bases not matched to a gene. This CDR3 is CASKKTGESQPQHF. The CDR3 nucleotides are TGTGCCAGCAAGAAGACAGGGGAGAGTCAGCCCCAGCATTTT.

The J gene is TRBJ2-7, the V gene TRBV2; 10 bases match TRBD1. Germline CDR1 SNHLY, CDR2 FYNNEI. Trimming cost V 7 bases and J 3 bases; bases outside gene matches: 6. The CDR3 consists of 14 residues. CDR3 nucleotides: TGTGCCAGCACAACGGGACAGGGGAACTACGAGCAGTACTTC. Its translation is CASTTGQGNYEQYF.

J is TRBJ1-2 and V is TRBV5-1; TRBD1 matches 8 bases. The CDR3 is 14 residues long. With 4 bases clipped from V and 6 bases from J, the junction kept 8 bases outside the gene matches. Germline CDR1 and CDR2: SGHRS and YFSETQ. CDR3: CASSTPDRADGYTF. The CDR3, as DNA: TGCGCCAGCAGCACTCCGGACAGGGCCGATGGCTACACCTTC.

V and J are TRBV18 and TRBJ2-1; 10 bases agree with TRBD1. This CDR3 comprises 15 residues. Per the germline V gene, CDR1 is KGHSH and CDR2 is LQKENI. Trimming at V came to 0 bases and at J to 6 bases, leaving 2 bases not matched to a gene. The CDR3 DNA reads as TGTGCCAGCTCACCACCGGACAGGGGGTTCAATGAGCAGTTCTTC. Its protein product is CASSPPDRGFNEQFF.

The CDR3 bases are TGTGCCAGCAGCCCCGGGACTAGCGGCACCTACGAGCAGTACTTC. Its translation: CASSPGTSGTYEQYF. J is TRBJ2-7 and V is TRBV7-9; 11 nucleotides agree with TRBD2. The CDR3 is 15 amino acids. The junction had 5 bases not matched to a gene; V was cut back by 5 bases and J by 2 bases. CDR1 is SEHNR, CDR2 FQNEAQ, per germline (reference sequence).